The 21 T cell receptor beta chains below were found in one sample sequenced in a study of OX40 agonist ivuxolimab in advanced cancers. Profiling relied on immunoSEQ multiplex PCR, and the TCRdb table lists in-frame clones only, not all of them. The table has over 15,000 clones, about 67% seen once. The input for sequencing was CD4+ or CD8+ T cells sorted from blood, taken in a trial of the OX40 agonist ivuxolimab. The receptors originated from an adult with an advanced solid tumor such as melanoma, head and neck, liver or kidney cancer.

The V gene is TRBV4-1, the J gene TRBJ2-2, with D possibly TRBD1 on 5 matching bases. The length of the CDR3 is 15 residues. Germline V gene lookup returns CDR1 MGHRA and CDR2 YSYEKL. V was clipped by 1 base and J by 3 bases, with 9 bases between them. CDR3 amino acids: CASSQGGDYTGELFF. Written as DNA, the CDR3 is TGCGCCAGCAGCCAAGGGGGCGACTACACCGGGGAGCTGTTTTTT.

This clone appeared once. The rearrangement links TRBV18 to TRBJ1-2, with D perhaps TRBD1 (6 bases). Trimming took off 0 bases at V and 4 bases at J, with 9 bases between the two ends. Germline lookup yields CDR1 KGHSH and CDR2 LQKENI. This CDR3 is 14 amino acids long. CDR3 loop: CASSPPTGFYGYTF. In DNA form, the CDR3 reads TGTGCCAGCTCACCACCGACAGGATTCTATGGCTACACCTTC.

The rearrangement joins TRBV5-6 to TRBJ2-1, with D perhaps matching TRBD2 (5 bases). CDR3 length: 13 residues. V lost 6 bases and J lost 0, with 7 bases in between. Germline CDR1 is SGHDT and CDR2 is YYEEEE. The CDR3 here is CASMGSSYNEQFF. CDR3 nucleotide sequence: TGTGCCAGCATGGGGAGCTCCTACAATGAGCAGTTCTTC.

The chain couples TRBV6-5 to TRBJ2-7; D may be TRBD1 or TRBD2 (5 bases each). CDR3 size: 14 residues. Germline loops: CDR1 MNHEY, CDR2 SVGAGI. V was cut by 2 bases and J by 6 bases, with 14 bases left in between. CDR3: CASSYDGAEAEQYF. The CDR3 region has the DNA TGTGCCAGCAGTTACGACGGGGCCGAGGCCGAGCAGTACTTC.

V and J are TRBV4-2 and TRBJ1-1; TRBD1 is a possible D gene (5 bases). The CDR3 contains 12 residues. Germline loops: CDR1 LGHNA, CDR2 YNFKEQ. Trimming pared 8 bases from V and 3 bases from J, leaving 10 bases between. The CDR3 spells CASSRGDTEAFF. DNA of the CDR3: TGTGCCAGCTCCCGAGGGGACACTGAAGCTTTCTTT.

V gene TRBV28 combines with J gene TRBJ2-1; no clear D gene. The germline V gene has CDR1 MDHEN and CDR2 SYDVKM. The germline V and J ends were trimmed by 7 bases and 5 bases, with 9 bases remaining between them. The CDR3 runs 12 residues. The CDR3 here is CASTSANNEQFF. CDR3 nucleotide sequence: TGTGCCAGCACAAGCGCGAACAATGAGCAGTTCTTC.

J is TRBJ2-7 and V is TRBV7-8, with D uncertain. V lost 1 base, J lost 4 bases, and 11 bases lay in between. Germline V gives CDR1 SGHVS, CDR2 FQNEAQ. The CDR3 is 14 amino acids. In DNA, the CDR3 is TGTGCCAGCAGCTTAGAGATGAGGAAATACGAGCAGTACTTC. It is translated as CASSLEMRKYEQYF. Combining the CDR3 with reference TRBV7-8 and TRBJ2-7 gives the whole variable domain GAGVSQSPRYKVAKRGQDVALRCDPISGHVSLFWYQQALGQGPEFLTYFQNEAQLDKSGLPSDRFFAERPEGSVSTLKIQRTQQEDSAVYLCASSLEMRKYEQYFGPGTRLTVT.

The sample holds a few counts of this clone. V usage is TRBV28 and J usage is TRBJ2-1; D unresolved. The CDR3 is 13 residues long. The germline V gene has CDR1 MDHEN and CDR2 SYDVKM. V was cut by 2 bases and J by 6 bases, with 8 bases left in between. The CDR3 DNA reads as TGTGCCAGCAGTTTAAACCTTGGCAATGAGCAGTTCTTC. Protein: CASSLNLGNEQFF.

This chain links TRBV7-2 with TRBJ1-3; 10 bases agree with TRBD1. V gave up 3 bases and J gave up 0 bases; unmatched junction bases: 5. CDR1 and CDR2 from the germline V gene are SGHTA and FQGNSA. The CDR3 contains 17 residues. The CDR3 nucleotides read TGTGCCAGCAGCTTTTGGACAGGGGGTCGCTCTGGAAACACCATATATTTT. Encoded protein: CASSFWTGGRSGNTIYF.

The chain carries TRBV5-6 and TRBJ2-3; no reliable D call. With 4 bases removed from V and 2 bases from J, the gap between germline ends came to 17 bases. Germline V gives CDR1 SGHDT, CDR2 YYEEEE. The CDR3 length is 16 residues. The DNA of the CDR3 is TGTGCCAGCAGCGCGGACGCGGAGTATGACACAGATACGCAGTATTTT. Translating it yields CASSADAEYDTDTQYF.

CDR3 loop: CASRAIGGYTF. The CDR3 region has the DNA TGTGCCAGCAGAGCGATAGGAGGCTACACCTTC. This chain links TRBV25-1 with TRBJ1-2; D is ambiguous. The V end lost 6 bases, the J end lost 8 bases, and 10 bases lay between the germline ends. Per germline, CDR1 MGHDK and CDR2 SYGVNS. The CDR3 length is 11 residues.

The chain has TRBV10-2 and TRBJ1-2, with TRBD1 matching over 7 bases. V shed 8 bases, J shed 1 base, and the junction held 10 bases outside the gene matches. The CDR3 runs to 15 residues. Germline V gene sequence: CDR1 WSHSY, CDR2 SAAADI. CDR3 sequence reads: CASFAGTDLNYGYTF. The CDR3 DNA sequence: TGCGCCAGCTTCGCCGGGACAGATCTTAACTATGGCTACACCTTC.

This clone has only one observation. The chain links TRBV7-9 to TRBJ1-3; TRBD1 might be the D (5 bases). V lost 5 bases and J 4 bases, leaving 6 bases between the germline ends. The CDR3 loop spans 12 amino acids. Germline CDR1 SEHNR, CDR2 FQNEAQ (reference sequence). In nucleotides, the CDR3 is TGTGCCAGCAGCCGGACAGGAAACACCATATATTTT. Protein sequence: CASSRTGNTIYF.

V is TRBV4-1 and J is TRBJ2-7; 15 positions match TRBD2. The CDR3 spans 18 residues. With 2 bases clipped from V and 4 bases from J, the junction kept 9 bases outside the gene matches. Germline V CDR1 and CDR2: MGHRA, YSYEKL. The CDR3 DNA reads as TGCGCCAGCAGCCAAAGCAGGGGACTAGCGGGAGGTATTTACGAGCAGTACTTC. It translates to CASSQSRGLAGGIYEQYF.

CDR3 amino acids: CASTDRSGYNEQFF. The CDR3, as DNA: TGTGCCAGCACCGACAGGAGTGGTTACAATGAGCAGTTCTTC. The chain uses TRBV6-5 and TRBJ2-1; TRBD1 might be the D (6 bases). Germline loops: CDR1 MNHEY, CDR2 SVGAGI. Deletions cut 7 bases from V and 4 bases from J, with 14 bases between. There are 14 residues in the CDR3.

This chain connects TRBV9 to TRBJ2-5; D possibly corresponds to TRBD1 (5 bases). The CDR3 sequence is 15 residues long. Germline CDR1 reads SGDLS; CDR2 reads YYNGEE. V was clipped by 1 base and J by 4 bases, with 14 bases between them. In DNA form, the CDR3 reads TGTGCCAGCAGCGTAACCCCAGGGATGGGAGAGACCCAGTACTTC. Translation: CASSVTPGMGETQYF. Filled out from reference TRBV9 and TRBJ2-5, the complete variable domain reads DSGVTQTPKHLITATGQRVTLRCSPRSGDLSVYWYQQSLDQGLQFLIQYYNGEERAKGNILERFSAQQFPDLHSELNLSSLELGDSALYFCASSVTPGMGETQYFGPGTRLLVL.

This chain links TRBV28 with TRBJ2-7; D gene uncertain. The CDR3 consists of 14 residues. Trimming removed 5 bases from V and 2 bases from J, with 13 bases in between. From germline, CDR1 is MDHEN and CDR2 SYDVKM. CDR3 protein: CASSGEMSTYEQYF. CDR3 in DNA: TGTGCCAGCAGTGGGGAAATGAGCACCTACGAGCAGTACTTC.

V gene TRBV27 combines with J gene TRBJ2-7; TRBD2 matches 14 bases. V lost 5 bases and J lost 3; bases outside the gene matches: 6. The germline gives CDR1 MNHEY, CDR2 SMNVEV (reference sequence). The CDR3 has 16 amino acids. Here the CDR3 DNA reads TGTGCCAGCAGTCCCGGGACTAGCGGGAGCCTCTACGAGCAGTACTTC. Residues: CASSPGTSGSLYEQYF.

There are a few counts of this clone. This chain connects TRBV28 to TRBJ2-7; D ambiguous. CDR1 is MDHEN, CDR2 SYDVKM, per germline. The CDR3 spans 13 residues. V gave up 9 bases and J gave up 3 bases, with 15 bases separating them. This CDR3 is CASRRGPFYEQYF. In DNA form, the CDR3 reads TGTGCCAGTCGGCGTGGTCCATTCTACGAGCAGTACTTC.

This chain joins TRBV10-3 and TRBJ2-3; 8 bases map to TRBD1. This CDR3 contains 15 residues. CDR1 and CDR2 (germline): ENHRY, SYGVKD. The V gene end was trimmed by 2 bases and the J gene end by 5 bases; junction bases not matched to a gene: 6. The CDR3 protein is CAISEAGTGQDTQYF. The CDR3 DNA follows: TGTGCCATCAGTGAGGCCGGGACAGGTCAAGATACGCAGTATTTT.

J is TRBJ2-7 and V is TRBV5-4; the match to TRBD2 covers 11 bases. The J segment lost 5 bases and the V segment lost 4 bases, leaving 2 bases of the junction unmatched. The CDR3 consists of 13 residues. Germline CDR1 SGHNT, CDR2 YYREEE (reference sequence). CDR3 loop: CASSVTSGNEQYF. CDR3 DNA sequence: TGTGCCAGCAGCGTGACTAGCGGGAACGAGCAGTACTTC.